Here is one T cell receptor (beta chain) with its context. These data originate in a study of blood T cell repertoires in COVID-19. Across the study: Acute and convalescent COVID-19 samples came from the United States, Italy and Spain. PBMCs, B-cell-depleted T cells, or T cells were the source of the cDNA or gDNA that made up the material.

This CDR3 is built from 15 residues. V was shortened by 3 bases and J by 8 bases, with 16 bases between the two germline ends. CDR1 is MNHEY, CDR2 SMNVEV, per germline (reference sequence). The table came from immunoSEQ multiplex PCR; TCRdb's copy has only in-frame clones and leaves some out. There are a few hundred thousand clones in the sample; 80% to 90% occur only once, and under 2.5% lies in the top ten. Enrolled through a virtual design, the participants were between about 18 and 100 years of age and came from roughly 22 US areas. This TCR came from a woman aged 45 to 65 who had recovered from COVID-19. Specimen: PBMCs or T cells enriched from blood (not recorded which). The chain uses TRBV27 and TRBJ1-4; TRBD1 is a possible D gene (5 bases). CDR3 protein: CASSFFGREGEKLFF. The CDR3 DNA sequence: TGTGCCAGCAGTTTTTTCGGCAGGGAAGGGGAAAAACTGTTTTTT. Using reference TRBV27 and TRBJ1-4 for the parts outside the CDR3, the full variable domain is EAQVTQNPRYLITVTGKKLTVTCSQNMNHEYMSWYRQDPGLGLRQIYYSMNVEVTDKGDVPEGYKVSRKEKRNFPLILESPSPNQTSLYFCASSFFGREGEKLFFGSGTQLSVL.